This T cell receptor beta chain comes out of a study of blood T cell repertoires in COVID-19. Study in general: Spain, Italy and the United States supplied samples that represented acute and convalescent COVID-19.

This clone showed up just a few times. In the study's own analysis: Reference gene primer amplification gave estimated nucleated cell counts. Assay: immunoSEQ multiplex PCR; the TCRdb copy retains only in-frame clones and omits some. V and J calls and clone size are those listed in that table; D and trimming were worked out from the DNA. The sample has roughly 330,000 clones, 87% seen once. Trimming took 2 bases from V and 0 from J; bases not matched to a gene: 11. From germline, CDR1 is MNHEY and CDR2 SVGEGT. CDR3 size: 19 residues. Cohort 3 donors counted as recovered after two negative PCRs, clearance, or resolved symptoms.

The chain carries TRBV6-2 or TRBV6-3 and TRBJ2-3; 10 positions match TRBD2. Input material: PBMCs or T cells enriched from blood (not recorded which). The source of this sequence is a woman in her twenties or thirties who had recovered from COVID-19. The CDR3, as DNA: TGTGCCAGCAGTTACGGGGAGGCCCGGACTAGCGGCAGCACAGATACGCAGTATTTT. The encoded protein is CASSYGEARTSGSTDTQYF.